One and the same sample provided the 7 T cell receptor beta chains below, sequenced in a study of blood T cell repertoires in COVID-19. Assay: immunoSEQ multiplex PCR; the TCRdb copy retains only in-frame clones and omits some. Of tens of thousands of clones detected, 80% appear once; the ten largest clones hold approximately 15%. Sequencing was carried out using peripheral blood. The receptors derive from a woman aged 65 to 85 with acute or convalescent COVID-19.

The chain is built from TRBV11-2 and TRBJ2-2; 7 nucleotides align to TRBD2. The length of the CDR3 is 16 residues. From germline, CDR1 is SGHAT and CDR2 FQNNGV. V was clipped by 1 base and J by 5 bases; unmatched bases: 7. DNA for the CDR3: TGTGCCAGCAGCTTAGTGATCGGGGGGAAGACCGGGGAGCTGTTTTTT. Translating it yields CASSLVIGGKTGELFF. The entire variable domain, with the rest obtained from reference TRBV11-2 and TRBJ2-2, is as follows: EAGVAQSPRYKIIEKRQSVAFWCNPISGHATLYWYQQILGQGPKLLIQFQNNGVVDDSQLPKDRFSAERLKGVDSTLKIQPAKLEDSAVYLCASSLVIGGKTGELFFGEGSRLTVL.

CDR3 bases: TGTGCCAGCAGCTTACGGCAGGGGGACCAAGAGACCCAGTACTTC. Translation: CASSLRQGDQETQYF. The V gene is TRBV7-2, the J gene TRBJ2-5, with 7 nucleotides matching TRBD1. Germline CDR1 and CDR2: SGHTA and FQGNSA. The length of the CDR3 is 15 residues. Unmatched junction bases numbered 3, after V lost 2 bases and J lost 0 bases. Full variable domain (rest looked up from reference TRBV7-2 and TRBJ2-5): GAGVSQSPSNKVTEKGKDVELRCDPISGHTALYWYRQSLGQGLEFLIYFQGNSAPDKSGLPSDRFSAERTGGSVSTLTIQRTQQEDSAVYLCASSLRQGDQETQYFGPGTRLLVL.

The CDR3 nucleotides read TGTGCCAGCAGCTTGGTCGGGACTAGCGGGGGGGCCCGGGAGCAGTACTTC. It specifies CASSLVGTSGGAREQYF. V and J are TRBV5-4 and TRBJ2-7; 16 bases are shared with TRBD2. The CDR3 has 17 amino acids. Germline V lookup: CDR1 SGHNT, CDR2 YYREEE (reference sequence). Trimming took 0 bases from V and 7 from J; bases not matched to a gene: 7. The full variable domain, completed using reference TRBV5-4 and TRBJ2-7, is ETGVTQSPTHLIKTRGQQVTLRCSSQSGHNTVSWYQQALGQGPQFIFQYYREEENGRGNFPPRFSGLQFPNYSSELNVNALELDDSALYLCASSLVGTSGGAREQYFGPGTRLTVT.

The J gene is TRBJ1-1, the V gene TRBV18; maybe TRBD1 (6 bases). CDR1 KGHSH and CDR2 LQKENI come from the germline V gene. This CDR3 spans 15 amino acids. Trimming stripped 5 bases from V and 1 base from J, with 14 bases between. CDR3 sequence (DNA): TGTGCCAGCTCAATTCCGGGACACAAGAACACTGAAGCTTTCTTT. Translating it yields CASSIPGHKNTEAFF. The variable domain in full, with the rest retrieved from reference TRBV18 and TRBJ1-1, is NAGVMQNPRHLVRRRGQEARLRCSPMKGHSHVYWYRQLPEEGLKFMVYLQKENIIDESGMPKERFSAEFPKEGPSILRIQQVVRGDSAAYFCASSIPGHKNTEAFFGQGTRLTVV.

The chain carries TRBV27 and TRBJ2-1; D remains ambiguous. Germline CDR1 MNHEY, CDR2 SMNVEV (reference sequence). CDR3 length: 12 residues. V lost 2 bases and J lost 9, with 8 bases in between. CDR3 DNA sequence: TGTGCCAGCAGTTTACTAGGTACTGAGCAGTTCTTC. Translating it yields CASSLLGTEQFF.

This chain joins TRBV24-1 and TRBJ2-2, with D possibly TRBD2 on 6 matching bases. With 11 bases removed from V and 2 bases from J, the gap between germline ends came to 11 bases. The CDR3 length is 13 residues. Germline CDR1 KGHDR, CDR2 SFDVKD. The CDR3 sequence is CAIAGPNTGELFF. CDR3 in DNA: TGTGCCATTGCGGGACCTAACACCGGGGAGCTGTTTTTT.

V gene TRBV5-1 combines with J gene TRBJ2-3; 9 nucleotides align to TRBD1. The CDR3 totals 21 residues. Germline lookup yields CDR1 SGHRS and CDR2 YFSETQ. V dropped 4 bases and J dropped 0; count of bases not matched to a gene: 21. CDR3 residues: CASSLTADRGHGTSSTDTQYF. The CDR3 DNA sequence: TGCGCCAGCAGCCTTACAGCGGACAGGGGTCATGGGACTTCTAGCACAGATACGCAGTATTTT. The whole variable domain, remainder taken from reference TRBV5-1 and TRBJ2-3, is KAGVTQTPRYLIKTRGQQVTLSCSPISGHRSVSWYQQTPGQGLQFLFEYFSETQRNKGNFPGRFSGRQFSNSRSEMNVSTLELGDSALYLCASSLTADRGHGTSSTDTQYFGPGTRLTVL.